The rows below give T cell receptor beta chains drawn from one sample of a study of control samples from healthy donors and cancer patients. The data were produced by immunoSEQ multiplex PCR, yet TCRdb's version contains in-frame clones alone and is incomplete. The sample consists of around 130,000 clones, roughly 88% of them appearing once. Sample: blood. The receptors stem from a man over 45 in good health. CDR3s include the opening cysteine and the closing phenylalanine or tryptophan. The order of the fields is J gene, V gene, CDR3 length, D gene, clone size, CDR3 protein, CDR3 DNA. The D gene is left open where the match is weak. Expanded clones are given a class, and other clones once, few, many or no size at all.

J: TRBJ2-1
V: TRBV7-2
length: 14
D: -
size: once
CDR3: CASSLQGKQSGQFF
DNA: TGTGCCAGCAGCTTACAGGGCAAGCAATCGGGGCAGTTCTTC

J: TRBJ2-7
V: TRBV6-2/TRBV6-3
length: 15
D: TRBD2
size: -
CDR3: CASSYSSGGGFEQYF
DNA: TGTGCCAGCAGCTACTCTAGCGGGGGAGGATTCGAGCAGTACTTC

J: TRBJ2-4
V: TRBV29-1
length: 12
D: -
size: -
CDR3: CSVGTEKNIQYF
DNA: TGCAGCGTTGGGACAGAGAAAAACATTCAGTACTTC

J: TRBJ2-5
V: TRBV7-9
length: 13
D: TRBD1
size: -
CDR3: CASSLQGRETQYF
DNA: TGTGCCAGCAGCCTACAGGGGCGGGAGACCCAGTACTTC

J: TRBJ1-5
V: TRBV27
length: 13
D: -
size: once
CDR3: CASSSLSNQPQHF
DNA: TGTGCCAGCAGTAGCCTTAGCAATCAGCCCCAGCATTTT

J: TRBJ2-7
V: TRBV19
length: 14
D: -
size: -
CDR3: CASSVNIAPYEQYF
DNA: TGTGCCAGTAGTGTCAATATCGCCCCCTACGAGCAGTACTTC

J: TRBJ1-5
V: TRBV24-1
length: 16
D: -
size: -
CDR3: CATSGAETGHNQPQHF
DNA: TGTGCCACCAGTGGGGCCGAGACAGGACACAATCAGCCCCAGCATTTT

J: TRBJ2-5
V: TRBV29-1
length: 14
D: -
size: -
CDR3: CSVGHPQGGETQYF
DNA: TGCAGCGTTGGGCATCCACAGGGAGGAGAGACCCAGTACTTC

J: TRBJ1-6
V: TRBV18
length: 16
D: -
size: -
CDR3: CASSPQGPSYNSPLHF
DNA: TGTGCCAGCTCACCACAGGGACCCAGCTATAATTCACCCCTCCACTTT

J: TRBJ1-5
V: TRBV5-6
length: 15
D: -
size: -
CDR3: CASSVQQLSNQPQHF
DNA: TGTGCCAGCAGTGTGCAGCAACTTAGCAATCAGCCCCAGCATTTT

J: TRBJ1-5
V: TRBV19
length: 16
D: -
size: few
CDR3: CASSIDGGRGEQPQHF
DNA: TGTGCCAGTAGTATAGATGGGGGGCGCGGTGAGCAGCCCCAGCATTTT

J: TRBJ1-2
V: TRBV18
length: 14
D: -
size: -
CDR3: CASSPFKGPSVNTF
DNA: TGTGCCAGCTCACCGTTTAAAGGACCGTCGGTCAACACCTTC

J: TRBJ1-4
V: TRBV6-5
length: 15
D: -
size: -
CDR3: CASSTQGFPGEKLFF
DNA: TGTGCCAGCAGTACACAGGGATTTCCAGGTGAAAAACTGTTTTTT

J: TRBJ1-1
V: TRBV2
length: 13
D: -
size: -
CDR3: CASKEGTNTEAFF
DNA: TGTGCCAGCAAGGAGGGAACTAACACTGAAGCTTTCTTT

J: TRBJ2-3
V: TRBV5-1
length: 16
D: TRBD2
size: -
CDR3: CASSPGGAGLTDTQYF
DNA: TGCGCCAGCAGCCCGGGGGGGGCAGGACTCACAGATACGCAGTATTTT

J: TRBJ2-3
V: TRBV5-1
length: 17
D: TRBD2
size: -
CDR3: CASSFEPSGGGSDTQYF
DNA: TGCGCCAGCAGCTTTGAACCTAGCGGGGGGGGCTCAGATACGCAGTATTTT

J: TRBJ1-2
V: TRBV30
length: 14
D: -
size: -
CDR3: CAWSPTGYDYGYTF
DNA: TGTGCCTGGAGTCCCACAGGGTACGACTATGGCTACACCTTC

J: TRBJ2-7
V: TRBV27
length: 13
D: -
size: -
CDR3: CASSLDSGSEQYF
DNA: TGTGCCAGCAGTCTGGACAGTGGCAGCGAGCAGTACTTC

J: TRBJ2-5
V: TRBV19
length: 21
D: -
size: -
CDR3: CTSTKRPSTSGQARRRETQYF
DNA: -

J: TRBJ2-7
V: TRBV15
length: 16
D: -
size: -
CDR3: CATSRARDGRSYEQYF
DNA: TGTGCCACCAGCAGGGCTCGGGACGGTCGGTCCTACGAGCAGTACTTC

J: TRBJ2-3
V: TRBV4-1
length: 15
D: -
size: -
CDR3: CASSQEGRSTDTQYF
DNA: TGCGCCAGCAGCCAAGAGGGTAGAAGCACAGATACGCAGTATTTT

J: TRBJ2-7
V: TRBV6-5
length: 12
D: -
size: -
CDR3: CASSLDVREQYF
DNA: TGTGCCAGCAGTCTGGACGTTCGCGAGCAGTACTTC

J: TRBJ2-1
V: TRBV27
length: 13
D: -
size: -
CDR3: CASNDRAPHAQFF
DNA: TGTGCCAGCAATGATCGGGCGCCCCACGCGCAGTTCTTC

J: TRBJ2-2
V: TRBV2
length: 14
D: -
size: -
CDR3: CASSDRGNTGELFF
DNA: TGTGCCAGCAGTGACAGGGGGAACACCGGGGAGCTGTTTTTT

J: TRBJ2-7
V: TRBV5-5
length: 13
D: -
size: few
CDR3: CASSFQGDYEQYF
DNA: TGTGCCAGCAGCTTCCAGGGAGACTACGAGCAGTACTTC

J: TRBJ2-7
V: TRBV27
length: 17
D: TRBD1
size: -
CDR3: CASSPRGGQGSAYEQYF
DNA: TGTGCCAGCAGTCCACGAGGGGGACAGGGAAGCGCCTACGAGCAGTACTTC

J: TRBJ2-5
V: TRBV30
length: 13
D: -
size: -
CDR3: CAWSNGLEETQYF
DNA: TGTGCCTGGAGCAACGGACTGGAAGAGACCCAGTACTTC

J: TRBJ1-1
V: TRBV2
length: 13
D: TRBD1
size: -
CDR3: CASIRDRNTEAFF
DNA: TGTGCCAGCATAAGGGACAGGAACACTGAAGCTTTCTTT

J: TRBJ2-7
V: TRBV9
length: 15
D: -
size: once
CDR3: CASSPHTDGPYEQYF
DNA: TGTGCCAGCAGCCCTCATACCGACGGCCCCTACGAGCAGTACTTC

J: TRBJ1-5
V: TRBV4-2
length: 14
D: -
size: few
CDR3: CASSQTGGNQPQHF
DNA: TGTGCCAGCAGCCAAACGGGAGGGAATCAGCCCCAGCATTTT

J: TRBJ2-5
V: TRBV28
length: 11
D: -
size: -
CDR3: CASSSGETQYF
DNA: TGTGCCAGCAGTTCAGGCGAGACCCAGTACTTC

J: TRBJ2-7
V: TRBV7-8
length: 18
D: TRBD2
size: -
CDR3: CASSSRGGHLTSSYEQYF
DNA: TGTGCCAGCAGCTCCCGGGGGGGACACCTCACTAGCTCCTACGAGCAGTACTTC